What follows is one T cell receptor beta chain and its context. These data are taken from a study of blood T cell repertoires in COVID-19. Study information: Italy, Spain and the United States were the sources of the convalescent and acute COVID-19 samples. T cells, B-cell-depleted T cells, or PBMCs provided the cDNA or gDNA that served as material.

V lost 0 bases and J 7 bases, leaving 7 bases between the germline ends. Germline V lookup: CDR1 MNHNY, CDR2 SVGAGI (reference sequence). The CDR3 consists of 13 residues. Authors' data handling: Reference gene primer amplification gave estimated nucleated cell counts. Clones were read by immunoSEQ multiplex PCR, and TCRdb kept only the in-frame ones, dropping some. Clone size and V and J calls were adopted from that table, with D and trimming inferred from the DNA. The sample lists around 65,000 clones; about 81% were seen once. This rearrangement joins TRBV6-6 to TRBJ2-1, with D maybe TRBD2 (6 bases). Sequencing was performed on peripheral blood. The origin of this receptor is a human donor in a cohort sampled during active COVID-19. The CDR3 DNA reads as TGTGCCAGCAGTTACTCGGCGGGGAATGAGCAGTTCTTC. It translates to CASSYSAGNEQFF.